The present T cell receptor (beta chain) was sequenced within a study of CD8+ T cells in alopecia areata. Whole-study context: Tofacitinib therapy lasting 6 to 18 months was followed by 6 months off drug.

Study results and caveats: Clonality exceeded that of normal scalp in lesional scalp, most notably in alopecia totalis/universalis.

V was pared by 4 bases and J by 2 bases, with 10 bases between. This CDR3 is built from 14 residues. CDR1 is KGHSH and CDR2 is LQKENI in the germline V gene. Of note for this clone: Its antigen is as yet unknown.

Sequencing relied on a cDNA template that was reverse transcribed from extracted RNA. Using immunoSEQ multiplex PCR, the repertoire was profiled, and TCRdb retains in-frame clones only, with some absent. The sample includes 170,000 or so clones, 50% to 60% of them seen just once. The specimen comprised CD4+ T cells sorted from blood, sampled at week 0. The V and J genes are TRBV18 and TRBJ2-3; TRBD2 is a possible D gene (6 bases). This receptor was obtained from a human donor with alopecia areata. CDR3 bases: TGTGCCAGCTCACGGGGGACTCCCACAGATACGCAGTATTTT. This gives the protein CASSRGTPTDTQYF.